The 9 T cell receptor beta chains given below trace back to one sample, sequenced in a study of regulatory T cells in long-lasting Graves disease. Construction of the TCR beta libraries employed iRepertoire HTBI primers in conjunction with Arm-PCR of CDR3 regions. One entry per CDR3 protein, called by TCRdb with MiXCR from the multiplex PCR reads. The table includes 400,000 to 500,000 distinct CDR3 sequences, around a fifth detected once. Stated time point: persistent/refractory GD, antithyroid drugs over 5 years with positive TRAb. After RNA was extracted from PBMCs, the TCR library was made from it. This material consisted of peripheral blood mononuclear cells (PBMCs), taken when the disease was refractory, from a patient treated with antithyroid drugs. Receptor source: a female donor with Graves disease.

This clonotype was seen a few times. This sequence joins TRBV10-3 and TRBJ2-3; D gene unclear. The CDR3 covers 13 residues. V was shortened by 6 bases and J by 2 bases, with 9 bases between the two germline ends. Germline loops: CDR1 ENHRY, CDR2 SYGVKD. The CDR3 protein is CAIRGSSTDTQYF. The CDR3 nucleotides are TGTGCCATCAGGGGCAGTTCCACAGATACGCAGTATTTT.

The chain links TRBV2 to TRBJ1-2, with 8 bases identical to TRBD1. Trimming took 7 bases from V and 4 from J; bases not matched to a gene: 11. Germline CDR1 SNHLY, CDR2 FYNNEI. The CDR3 runs to 15 residues. For the CDR3, the DNA is TGTGCCAGCATAGACCAGGGGGCCGCATCCTATGGCTACACCTTC. Protein: CASIDQGAASYGYTF.

This clonotype has at least ten counts. This chain connects TRBV7-6 to TRBJ2-7, with 7 bases fitting TRBD1. CDR3 length: 14 residues. The V gene end was trimmed by 5 bases and the J gene end by 5 bases; junction bases not matched to a gene: 9. Germline lookup yields CDR1 SGHVS and CDR2 FNYEAQ. CDR3 sequence (DNA): TGTGCCAGCAGCCCCGGACAGGAGGTCCACGAGCAGTACTTC. This gives the protein CASSPGQEVHEQYF.

V and J are TRBV5-1 and TRBJ2-5, with 8 nucleotides matching TRBD2. CDR1 is SGHRS, CDR2 YFSETQ, per germline. CDR3 length: 14 residues. With 1 base clipped from V and 5 bases from J, the junction kept 4 bases outside the gene matches. The CDR3 nucleotides are TGCGCCAGCAGCTTGCAAGCGGGAGCTGAGACCCAGTACTTC. Translation: CASSLQAGAETQYF.

At least ten counts were recorded for this clonotype. This chain connects TRBV29-1 to TRBJ2-5, with 8 bases lining up with TRBD2. Unmatched junction bases numbered 2, after V lost 3 bases and J lost 5 bases. Looked up from germline, CDR1 is SQVTM and CDR2 is ANQGSEA. CDR3 size: 12 residues. CDR3 nucleotides: TGCAGCGTTGAGGGCGGGAGGGAGACCCAGTACTTC. It is translated as CSVEGGRETQYF.

This clonotype appeared many times. The chain combines TRBV15 with TRBJ1-2, with D hard to call. Germline V gene data show CDR1 as LNHNV and CDR2 as YYDKDF (reference sequence). CDR3 size: 17 residues. The V end lost 1 base, the J end lost 3 bases, and 18 bases lay between the germline ends. The CDR3 loop is CATSRGGRTYGDYGYTF. Here the CDR3 DNA reads TGTGCCACCAGCAGAGGAGGCCGTACCTATGGCGACTATGGCTACACCTTC. The full variable domain, its missing parts supplied by reference TRBV15 and TRBJ1-2, is DAMVIQNPRYQVTQFGKPVTLSCSQTLNHNVMYWYQQKSSQAPKLLFHYYDKDFNNEADTPDNFQSRRPNTSFCFLDIRSPGLGDTAMYLCATSRGGRTYGDYGYTFGSGTRLTVV.

This clonotype was counted many times. The chain is built from TRBV10-3 and TRBJ2-7; D gene unclear. V shed 0 bases and J shed 2 bases, with 11 bases lying between them. From germline, CDR1 is ENHRY and CDR2 SYGVKD. This CDR3 is built from 15 residues. Here the CDR3 reads CAISESTRATYEQYF. CDR3 nucleotide sequence: TGTGCCATCAGTGAGTCGACTCGGGCCACCTACGAGCAGTACTTC.

This clonotype was observed many times. The chain has TRBV28 and TRBJ1-2; no clear D. Trimming removed 4 bases from V and 8 bases from J, with 8 bases in between. The CDR3 consists of 11 residues. Per germline, CDR1 MDHEN and CDR2 SYDVKM. The CDR3 here is CASSWGWGYTF. Here the CDR3 DNA reads TGTGCCAGCAGTTGGGGTTGGGGCTACACCTTC.

This clonotype has ten or more counts. The junction departs from germline at one end; a sequencing error may be responsible. The chain couples TRBV7-2 to TRBJ2-5, with D hard to call. This CDR3 has 11 amino acids. The germline V gene encodes CDR1 SGHTA and CDR2 FQGNSA. The DNA for the CDR3 is TGTGCCAGCAGCTCCCAAGAGAGCCAGTACTTC. This sequence encodes CASSSQESQYF.